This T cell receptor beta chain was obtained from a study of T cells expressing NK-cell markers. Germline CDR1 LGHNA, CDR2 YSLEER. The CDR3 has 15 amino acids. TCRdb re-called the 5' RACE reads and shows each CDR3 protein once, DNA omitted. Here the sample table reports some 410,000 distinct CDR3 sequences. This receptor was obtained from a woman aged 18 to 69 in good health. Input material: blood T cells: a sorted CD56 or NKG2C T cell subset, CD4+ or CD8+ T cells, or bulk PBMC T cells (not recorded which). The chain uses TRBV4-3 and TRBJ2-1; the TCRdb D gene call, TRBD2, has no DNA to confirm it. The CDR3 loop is CASSQLAGGYNEQFF.